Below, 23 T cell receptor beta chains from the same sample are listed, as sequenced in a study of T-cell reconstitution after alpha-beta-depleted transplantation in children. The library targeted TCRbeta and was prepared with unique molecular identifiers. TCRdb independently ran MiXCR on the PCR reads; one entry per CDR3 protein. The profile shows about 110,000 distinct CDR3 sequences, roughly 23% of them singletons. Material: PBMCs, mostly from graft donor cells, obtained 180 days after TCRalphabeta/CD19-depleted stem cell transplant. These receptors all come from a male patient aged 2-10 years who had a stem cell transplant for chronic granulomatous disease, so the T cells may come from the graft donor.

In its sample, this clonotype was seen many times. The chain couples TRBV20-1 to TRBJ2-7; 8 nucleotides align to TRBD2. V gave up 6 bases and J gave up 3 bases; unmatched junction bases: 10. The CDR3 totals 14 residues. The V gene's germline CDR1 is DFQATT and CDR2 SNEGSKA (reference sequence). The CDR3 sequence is CSAPPGLVLYEQYF. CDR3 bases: TGCAGTGCCCCGCCGGGACTAGTCCTCTACGAGCAGTACTTC.

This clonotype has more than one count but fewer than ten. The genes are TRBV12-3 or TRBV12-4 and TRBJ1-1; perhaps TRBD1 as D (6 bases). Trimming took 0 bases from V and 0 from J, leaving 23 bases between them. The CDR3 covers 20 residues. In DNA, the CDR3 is TGTGCCAGCAGTTTAGCTCTAAAGTTTCGGTCGGGGGCTATGAACACTGAAGCTTTCTTT. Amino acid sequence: CASSLALKFRSGAMNTEAFF.

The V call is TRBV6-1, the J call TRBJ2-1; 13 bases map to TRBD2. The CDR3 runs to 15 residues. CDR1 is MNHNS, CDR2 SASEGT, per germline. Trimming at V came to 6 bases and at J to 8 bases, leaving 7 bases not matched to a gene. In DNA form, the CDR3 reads TGTGCCAGCAGGGAACTAGCGGGAGGGCCGGATGAGCAGTTCTTC. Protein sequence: CASRELAGGPDEQFF.

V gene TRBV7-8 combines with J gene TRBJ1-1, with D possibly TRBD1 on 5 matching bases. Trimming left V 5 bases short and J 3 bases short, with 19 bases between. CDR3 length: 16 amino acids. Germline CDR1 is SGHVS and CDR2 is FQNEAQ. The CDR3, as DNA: TGTGCCAGCAGCCCGACGGACACCGGGAGTGACACTGAAGCTTTCTTT. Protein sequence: CASSPTDTGSDTEAFF.

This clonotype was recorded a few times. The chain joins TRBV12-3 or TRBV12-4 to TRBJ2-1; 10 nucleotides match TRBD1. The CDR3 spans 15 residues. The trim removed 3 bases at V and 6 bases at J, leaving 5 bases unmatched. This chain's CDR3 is CASSFHGTGANEQFF. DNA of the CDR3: TGTGCCAGCAGTTTCCATGGGACAGGGGCCAATGAGCAGTTCTTC.

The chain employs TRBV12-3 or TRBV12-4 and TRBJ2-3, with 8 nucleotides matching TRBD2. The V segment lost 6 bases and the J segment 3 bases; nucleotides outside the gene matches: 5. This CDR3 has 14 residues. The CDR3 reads CASRIAGSTDTQYF. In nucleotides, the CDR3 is TGTGCCAGCAGAATAGCGGGATCAACAGATACGCAGTATTTT.

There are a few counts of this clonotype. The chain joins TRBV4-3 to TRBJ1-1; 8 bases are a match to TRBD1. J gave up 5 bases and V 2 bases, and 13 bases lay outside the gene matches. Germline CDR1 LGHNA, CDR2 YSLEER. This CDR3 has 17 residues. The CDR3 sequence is CASSQRTQGARRTEAFF. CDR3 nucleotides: TGCGCCAGCAGCCAAAGGACCCAGGGGGCGCGTCGTACTGAAGCTTTCTTT.

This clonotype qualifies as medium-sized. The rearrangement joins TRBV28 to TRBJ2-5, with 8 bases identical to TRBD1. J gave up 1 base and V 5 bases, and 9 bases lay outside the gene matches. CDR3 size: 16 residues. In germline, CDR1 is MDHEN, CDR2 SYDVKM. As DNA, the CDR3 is TGTGCCAGCAGTCCAGACAGGGGAGAAACCCAAGAGACCCAGTACTTC. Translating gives CASSPDRGETQETQYF.

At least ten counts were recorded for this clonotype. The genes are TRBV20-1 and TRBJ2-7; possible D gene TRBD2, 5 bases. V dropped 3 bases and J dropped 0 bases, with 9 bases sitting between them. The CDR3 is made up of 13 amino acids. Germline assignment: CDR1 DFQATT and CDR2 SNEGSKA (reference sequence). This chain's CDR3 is CSASPGNSYEQYF. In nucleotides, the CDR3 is TGCAGTGCTAGTCCCGGGAACTCCTACGAGCAGTACTTC.

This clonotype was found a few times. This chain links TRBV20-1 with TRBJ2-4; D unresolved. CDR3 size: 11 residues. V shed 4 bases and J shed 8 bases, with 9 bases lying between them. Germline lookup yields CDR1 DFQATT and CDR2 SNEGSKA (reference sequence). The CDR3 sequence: CSATDFYIQYF. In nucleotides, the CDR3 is TGCAGTGCTACTGACTTTTACATTCAGTACTTC.

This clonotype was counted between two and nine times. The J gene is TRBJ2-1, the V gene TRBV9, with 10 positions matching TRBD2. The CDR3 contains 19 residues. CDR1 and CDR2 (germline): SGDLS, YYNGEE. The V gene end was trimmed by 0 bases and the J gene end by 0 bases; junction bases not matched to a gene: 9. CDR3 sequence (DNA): TGTGCCAGCAGCGTAGATGCCAGCGGGGGGGCACTCTCCTACAATGAGCAGTTCTTC. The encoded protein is CASSVDASGGALSYNEQFF.

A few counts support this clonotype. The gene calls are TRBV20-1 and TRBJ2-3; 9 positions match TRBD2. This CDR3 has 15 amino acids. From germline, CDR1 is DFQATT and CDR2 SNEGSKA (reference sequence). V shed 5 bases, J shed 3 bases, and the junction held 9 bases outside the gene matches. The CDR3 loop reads CSAGNSGRKTDTQYF. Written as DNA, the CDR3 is TGCAGTGCTGGGAATAGCGGGAGAAAGACAGATACGCAGTATTTT.

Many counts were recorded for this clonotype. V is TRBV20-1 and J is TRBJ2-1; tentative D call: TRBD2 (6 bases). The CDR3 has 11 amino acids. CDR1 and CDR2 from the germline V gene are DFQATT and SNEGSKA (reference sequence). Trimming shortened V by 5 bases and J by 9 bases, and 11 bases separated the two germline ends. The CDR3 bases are TGCAGTGCTCGACTAGTCACTGAGCAGTTCTTC. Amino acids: CSARLVTEQFF.

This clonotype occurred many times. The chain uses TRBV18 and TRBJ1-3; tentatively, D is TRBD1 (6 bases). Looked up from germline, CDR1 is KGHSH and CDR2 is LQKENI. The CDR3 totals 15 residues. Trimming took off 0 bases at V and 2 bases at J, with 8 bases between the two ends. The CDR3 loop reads CASSPPGGPGNTIYF. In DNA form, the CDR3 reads TGTGCCAGCTCACCACCCGGGGGCCCTGGAAACACCATATATTTT. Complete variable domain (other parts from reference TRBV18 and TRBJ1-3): NAGVMQNPRHLVRRRGQEARLRCSPMKGHSHVYWYRQLPEEGLKFMVYLQKENIIDESGMPKERFSAEFPKEGPSILRIQQVVRGDSAAYFCASSPPGGPGNTIYFGEGSWLTVV.

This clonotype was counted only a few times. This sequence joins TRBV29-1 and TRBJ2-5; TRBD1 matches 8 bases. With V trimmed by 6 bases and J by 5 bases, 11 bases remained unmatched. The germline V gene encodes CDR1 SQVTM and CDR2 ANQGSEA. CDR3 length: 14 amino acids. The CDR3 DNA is TGCAGCGTCGTTCCAGGGGGCTCCCGGGAGACCCAGTACTTC. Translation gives CSVVPGGSRETQYF.

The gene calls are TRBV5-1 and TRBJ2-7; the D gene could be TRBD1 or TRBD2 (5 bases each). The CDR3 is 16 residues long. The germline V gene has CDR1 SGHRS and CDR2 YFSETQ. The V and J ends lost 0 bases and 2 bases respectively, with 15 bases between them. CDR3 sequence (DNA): TGCGCCAGCAGCTTGGCTTCGGGACGTGTTACCTACGAGCAGTACTTC. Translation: CASSLASGRVTYEQYF.

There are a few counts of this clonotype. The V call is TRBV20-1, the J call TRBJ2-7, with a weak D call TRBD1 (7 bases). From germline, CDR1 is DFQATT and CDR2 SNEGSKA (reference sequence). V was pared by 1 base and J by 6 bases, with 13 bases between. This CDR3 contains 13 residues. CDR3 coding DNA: TGCAGTGCTAGAGTTAGCCAGGGGGGCGAGCAGTACTTC. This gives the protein CSARVSQGGEQYF.

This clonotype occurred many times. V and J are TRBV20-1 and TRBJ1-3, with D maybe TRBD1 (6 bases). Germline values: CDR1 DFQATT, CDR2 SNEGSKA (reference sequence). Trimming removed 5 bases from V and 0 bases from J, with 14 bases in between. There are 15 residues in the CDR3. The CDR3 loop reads CSAYTGGLSGNTIYF. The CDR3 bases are TGCAGTGCTTATACCGGGGGCCTCTCTGGAAACACCATATATTTT.

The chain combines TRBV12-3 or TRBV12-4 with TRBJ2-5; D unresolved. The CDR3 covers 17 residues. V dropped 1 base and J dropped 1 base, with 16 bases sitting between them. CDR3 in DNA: TGTGCCAGCAGTTTAGATATGACATCTTACCTCCAAGAGACCCAGTACTTC. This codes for CASSLDMTSYLQETQYF.

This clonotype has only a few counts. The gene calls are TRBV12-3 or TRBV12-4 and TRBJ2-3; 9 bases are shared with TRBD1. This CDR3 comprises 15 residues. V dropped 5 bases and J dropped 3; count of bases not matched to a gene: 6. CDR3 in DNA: TGTGCCAGCAGTGAGGGACAGGGCAAGACAGATACGCAGTATTTT. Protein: CASSEGQGKTDTQYF.

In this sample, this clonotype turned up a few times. CDR3 sequence reads: CSSRRGADTQYF. The CDR3 nucleotides are TGCAGTTCCCGCAGGGGCGCGGATACGCAGTATTTT. The rearrangement joins TRBV20-1 to TRBJ2-3, with a weak D call TRBD1 (6 bases). Germline CDR1 DFQATT, CDR2 SNEGSKA (reference sequence). The CDR3 covers 12 residues. The V end lost 8 bases, the J end lost 6 bases, and 15 bases lay between the germline ends.

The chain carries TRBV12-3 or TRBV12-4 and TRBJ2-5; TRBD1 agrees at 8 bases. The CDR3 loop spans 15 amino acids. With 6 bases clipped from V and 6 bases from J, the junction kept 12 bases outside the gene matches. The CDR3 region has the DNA TGTGCCAGCAGGTCGGACAGGGAAGAGAGAAAGACCCAGTACTTC. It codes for CASRSDREERKTQYF.

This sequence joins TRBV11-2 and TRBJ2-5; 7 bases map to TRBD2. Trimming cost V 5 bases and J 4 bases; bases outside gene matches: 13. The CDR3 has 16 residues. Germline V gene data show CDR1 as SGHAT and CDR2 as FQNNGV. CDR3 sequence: CASSPGMTSPVETQYF. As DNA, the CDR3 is TGTGCCAGCAGCCCGGGGATGACTAGCCCCGTAGAGACCCAGTACTTC.